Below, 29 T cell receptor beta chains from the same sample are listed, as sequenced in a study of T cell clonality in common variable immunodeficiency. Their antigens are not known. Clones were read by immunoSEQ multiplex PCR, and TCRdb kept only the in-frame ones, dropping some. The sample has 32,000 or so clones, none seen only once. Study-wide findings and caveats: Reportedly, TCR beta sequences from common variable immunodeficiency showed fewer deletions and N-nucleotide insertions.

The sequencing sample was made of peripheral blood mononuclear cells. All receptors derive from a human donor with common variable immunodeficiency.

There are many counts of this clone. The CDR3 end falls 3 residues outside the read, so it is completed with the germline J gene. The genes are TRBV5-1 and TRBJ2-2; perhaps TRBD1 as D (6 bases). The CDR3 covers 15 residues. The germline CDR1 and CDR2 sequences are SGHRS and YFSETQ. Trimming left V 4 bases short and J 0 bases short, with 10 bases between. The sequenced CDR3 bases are TGCGCCAGCAGCCCCGGGACATCGAACACCGGGGAG. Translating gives CASSPGTSNTGE. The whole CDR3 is CASSPGTSNTGELFF.

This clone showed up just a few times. Partial CDR3 DNA: TGTGCCAGCAGTTATTCGGGGGGGACCTCCTACAATGAG. It encodes CASSYSGGTSYNE. The whole CDR3 sequence reads CASSYSGGTSYNEQFF. This sequence joins TRBV6-2 or TRBV6-3 and TRBJ2-1; 8 bases fit TRBD2. The read comes to an end 3 residues before the CDR3 does, leaving the germline J gene to fill in the end. There are 16 residues in the CDR3. The trim removed 3 bases at V and 0 bases at J, leaving 4 bases unmatched. CDR1 is MNHEY and CDR2 is SVGEGT in the germline V gene.

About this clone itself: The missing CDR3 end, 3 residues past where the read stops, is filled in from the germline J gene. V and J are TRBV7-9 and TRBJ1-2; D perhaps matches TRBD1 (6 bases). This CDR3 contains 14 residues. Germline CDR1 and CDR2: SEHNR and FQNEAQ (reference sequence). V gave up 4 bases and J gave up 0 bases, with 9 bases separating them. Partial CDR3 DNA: TGTGCCAGCAGCTCTACAGGGCCTAACTATGGC. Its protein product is CASSSTGPNYG. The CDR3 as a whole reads CASSSTGPNYGYTF.

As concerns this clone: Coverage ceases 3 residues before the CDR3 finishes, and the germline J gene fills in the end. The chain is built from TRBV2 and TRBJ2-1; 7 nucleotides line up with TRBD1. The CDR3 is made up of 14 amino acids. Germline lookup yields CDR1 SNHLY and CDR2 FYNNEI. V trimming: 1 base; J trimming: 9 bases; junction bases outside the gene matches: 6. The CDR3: CASSEGDSIGEQFF. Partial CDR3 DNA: TGTGCCAGCAGTGAAGGGGACAGCATAGGTGAG.

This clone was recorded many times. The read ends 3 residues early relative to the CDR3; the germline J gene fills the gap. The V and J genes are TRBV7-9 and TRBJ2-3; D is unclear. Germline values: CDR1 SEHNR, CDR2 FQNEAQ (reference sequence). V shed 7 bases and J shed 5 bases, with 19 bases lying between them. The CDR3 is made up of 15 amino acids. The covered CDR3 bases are TGTGCCAGCACCCTCACCCCTTATAAGGTAGATACG. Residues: CASTLTPYKVDT. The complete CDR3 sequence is CASTLTPYKVDTQYF. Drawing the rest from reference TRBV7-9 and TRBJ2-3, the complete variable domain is DTGVSQNPRHKITKRGQNVTFRCDPISEHNRLYWYRQTLGQGPEFLTYFQNEAQLEKSRLLSDRFSAERPKGSFSTLEIQRTEQGDSAMYLCASTLTPYKVDTQYFGPGTRLTVL.

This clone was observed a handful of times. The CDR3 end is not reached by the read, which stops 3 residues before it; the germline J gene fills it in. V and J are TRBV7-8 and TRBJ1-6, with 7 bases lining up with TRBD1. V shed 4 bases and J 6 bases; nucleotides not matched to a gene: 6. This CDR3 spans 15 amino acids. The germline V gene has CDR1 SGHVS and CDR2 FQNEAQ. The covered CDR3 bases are TGTGCCAGCAGCTCGTACAGGGGAGGTAATTCACCC. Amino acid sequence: CASSSYRGGNSP. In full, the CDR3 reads CASSSYRGGNSPLHF.

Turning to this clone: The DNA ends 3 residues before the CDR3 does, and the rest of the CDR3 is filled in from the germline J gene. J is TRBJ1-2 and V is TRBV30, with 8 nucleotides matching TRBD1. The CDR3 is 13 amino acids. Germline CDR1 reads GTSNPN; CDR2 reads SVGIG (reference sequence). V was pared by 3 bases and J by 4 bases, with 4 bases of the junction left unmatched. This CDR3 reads CAWRGTGGYGYTF. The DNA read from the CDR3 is TGTGCCTGGAGGGGGACAGGAGGCTATGGC.

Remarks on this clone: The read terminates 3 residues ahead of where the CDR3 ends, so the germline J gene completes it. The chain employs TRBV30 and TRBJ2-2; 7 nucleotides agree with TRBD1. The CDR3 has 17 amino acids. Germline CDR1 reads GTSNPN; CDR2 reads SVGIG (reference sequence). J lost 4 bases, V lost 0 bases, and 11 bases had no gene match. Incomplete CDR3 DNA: TGTGCCTGGAGTGTAGGGGGCATCGGTTTATCCACCGGGGAG. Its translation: CAWSVGGIGLSTGE. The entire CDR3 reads CAWSVGGIGLSTGELFF.

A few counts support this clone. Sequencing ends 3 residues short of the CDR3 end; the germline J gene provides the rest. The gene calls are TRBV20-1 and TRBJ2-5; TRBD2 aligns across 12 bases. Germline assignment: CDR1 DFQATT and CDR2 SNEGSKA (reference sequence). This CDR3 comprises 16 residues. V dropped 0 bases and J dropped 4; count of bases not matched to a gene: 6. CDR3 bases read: TGCAGTGCTAGAGATCCTAGCGGGGGGGCTAGAGAGACC. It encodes CSARDPSGGARET. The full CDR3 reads CSARDPSGGARETQYF.

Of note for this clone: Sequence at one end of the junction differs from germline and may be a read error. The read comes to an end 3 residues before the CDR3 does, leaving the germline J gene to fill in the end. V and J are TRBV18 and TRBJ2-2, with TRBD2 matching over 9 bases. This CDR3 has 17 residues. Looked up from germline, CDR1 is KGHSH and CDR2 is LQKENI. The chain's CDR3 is CASSPPPGGGAIGELFF. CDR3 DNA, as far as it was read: TGTGCCAGCTCGCCACCCCCCGGCGGGGGGGCGATCGGGGAG.

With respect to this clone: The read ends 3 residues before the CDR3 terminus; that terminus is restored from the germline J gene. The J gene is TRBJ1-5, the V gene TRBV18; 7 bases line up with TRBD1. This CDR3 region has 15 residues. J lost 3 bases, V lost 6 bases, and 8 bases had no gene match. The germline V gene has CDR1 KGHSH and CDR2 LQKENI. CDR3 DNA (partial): TGTGCCAGCTCCCTTAGGGGGCCTGACAATCAGCCC. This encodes CASSLRGPDNQP. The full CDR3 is CASSLRGPDNQPQHF.

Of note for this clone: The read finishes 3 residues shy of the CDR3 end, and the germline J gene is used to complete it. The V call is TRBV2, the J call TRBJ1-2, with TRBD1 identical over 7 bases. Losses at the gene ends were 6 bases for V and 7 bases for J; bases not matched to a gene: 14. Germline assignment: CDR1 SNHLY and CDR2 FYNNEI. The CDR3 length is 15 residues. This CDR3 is CASRDTGEGVCGYTF. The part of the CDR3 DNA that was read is TGTGCCAGCAGAGATACAGGGGAGGGGGTTTGTGGC.

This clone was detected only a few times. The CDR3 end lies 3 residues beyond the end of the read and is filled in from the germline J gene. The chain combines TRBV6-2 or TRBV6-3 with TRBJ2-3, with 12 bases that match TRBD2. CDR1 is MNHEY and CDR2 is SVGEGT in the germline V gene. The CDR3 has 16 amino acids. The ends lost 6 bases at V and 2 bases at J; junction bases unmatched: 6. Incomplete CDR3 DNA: TGTGCCAGCAGCCCCGGGACTAGCGGGTACACAGATACG. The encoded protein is CASSPGTSGYTDT. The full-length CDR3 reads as CASSPGTSGYTDTQYF.

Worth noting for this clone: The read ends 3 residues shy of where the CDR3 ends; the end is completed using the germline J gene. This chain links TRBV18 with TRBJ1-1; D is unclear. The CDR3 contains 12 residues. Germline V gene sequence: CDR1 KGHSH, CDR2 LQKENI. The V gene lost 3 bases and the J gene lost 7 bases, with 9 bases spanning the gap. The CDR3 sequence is CASSPPGSEAFF. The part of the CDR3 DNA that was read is TGTGCCAGCTCACCCCCAGGCAGTGAA.

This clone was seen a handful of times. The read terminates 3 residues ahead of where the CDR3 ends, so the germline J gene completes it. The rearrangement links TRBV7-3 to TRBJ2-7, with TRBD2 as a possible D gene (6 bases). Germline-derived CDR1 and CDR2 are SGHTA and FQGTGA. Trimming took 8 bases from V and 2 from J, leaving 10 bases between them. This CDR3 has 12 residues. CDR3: CASGGTPYEQYF. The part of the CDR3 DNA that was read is TGTGCCAGCGGCGGGACTCCCTACGAG.

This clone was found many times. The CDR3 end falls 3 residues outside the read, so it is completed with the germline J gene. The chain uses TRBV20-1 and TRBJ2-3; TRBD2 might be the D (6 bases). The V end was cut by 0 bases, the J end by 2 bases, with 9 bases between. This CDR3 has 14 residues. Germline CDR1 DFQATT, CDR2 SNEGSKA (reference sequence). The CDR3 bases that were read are TGCAGTGCTAGAGATGGGGGGATCACAGATACG. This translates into CSARDGGITDT. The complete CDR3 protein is CSARDGGITDTQYF.

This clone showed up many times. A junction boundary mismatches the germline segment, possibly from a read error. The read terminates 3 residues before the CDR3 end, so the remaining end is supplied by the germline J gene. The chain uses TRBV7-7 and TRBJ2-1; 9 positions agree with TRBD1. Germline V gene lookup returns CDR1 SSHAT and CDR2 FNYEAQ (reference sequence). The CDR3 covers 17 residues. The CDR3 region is CASSLEYGTGLYNEQFF. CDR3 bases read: TGTGCTAGCAGCTTAGAGTACGGGACAGGGTTGTACAATGAG.

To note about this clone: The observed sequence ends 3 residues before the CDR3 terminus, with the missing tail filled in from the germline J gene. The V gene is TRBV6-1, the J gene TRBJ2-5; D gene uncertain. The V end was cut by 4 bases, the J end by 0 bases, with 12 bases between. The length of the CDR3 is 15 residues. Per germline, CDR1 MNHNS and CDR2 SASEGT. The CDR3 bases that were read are TGTGCCAGCAGTGGGGCCTACGGTTACCAAGAGACC. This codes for CASSGAYGYQET. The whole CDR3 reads CASSGAYGYQETQYF.

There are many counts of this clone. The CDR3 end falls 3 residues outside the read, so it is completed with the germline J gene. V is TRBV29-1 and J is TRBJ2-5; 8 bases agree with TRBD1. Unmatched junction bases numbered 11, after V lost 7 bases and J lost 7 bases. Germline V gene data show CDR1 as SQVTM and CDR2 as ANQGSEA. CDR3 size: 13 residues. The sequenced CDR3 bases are TGCAGCGAAAAGACAGGGGAATTTGGGACC. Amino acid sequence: CSEKTGEFGT. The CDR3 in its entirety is CSEKTGEFGTQYF.

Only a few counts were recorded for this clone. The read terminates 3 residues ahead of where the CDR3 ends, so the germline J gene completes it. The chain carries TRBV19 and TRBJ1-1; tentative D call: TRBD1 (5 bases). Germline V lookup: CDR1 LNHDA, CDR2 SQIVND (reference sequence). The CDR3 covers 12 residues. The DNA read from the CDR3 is TGTGCCAGTAGTATAGAGAGGGGCGAG. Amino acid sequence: CASSIERGE. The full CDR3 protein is CASSIERGEAFF.

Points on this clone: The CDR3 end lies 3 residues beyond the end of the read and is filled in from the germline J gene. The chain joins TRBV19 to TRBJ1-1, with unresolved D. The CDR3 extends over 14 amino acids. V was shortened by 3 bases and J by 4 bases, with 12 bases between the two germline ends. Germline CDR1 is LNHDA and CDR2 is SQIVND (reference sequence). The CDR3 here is CASSMGPLATEAFF. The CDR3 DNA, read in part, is TGTGCCAGTAGTATGGGCCCGCTTGCCACTGAA.

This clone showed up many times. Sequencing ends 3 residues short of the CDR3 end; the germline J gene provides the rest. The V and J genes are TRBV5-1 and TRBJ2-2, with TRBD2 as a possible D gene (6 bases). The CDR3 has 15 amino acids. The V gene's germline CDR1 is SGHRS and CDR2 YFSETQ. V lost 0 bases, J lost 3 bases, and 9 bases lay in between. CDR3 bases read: TGCGCCAGCAGCTTGGGTAGCGGAGACACCGGGGAG. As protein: CASSLGSGDTGE. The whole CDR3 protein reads CASSLGSGDTGELFF.

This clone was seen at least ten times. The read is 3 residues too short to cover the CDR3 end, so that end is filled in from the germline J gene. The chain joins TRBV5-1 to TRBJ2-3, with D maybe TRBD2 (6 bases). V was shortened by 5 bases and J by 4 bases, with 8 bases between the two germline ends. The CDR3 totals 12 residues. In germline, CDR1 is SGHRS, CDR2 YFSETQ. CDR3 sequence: CASSSGADTQYF. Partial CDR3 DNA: TGCGCCAGCAGTAGCGGCGCAGATACG. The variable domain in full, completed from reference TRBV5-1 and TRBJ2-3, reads KAGVTQTPRYLIKTRGQQVTLSCSPISGHRSVSWYQQTPGQGLQFLFEYFSETQRNKGNFPGRFSGRQFSNSRSEMNVSTLELGDSALYLCASSSGADTQYFGPGTRLTVL.

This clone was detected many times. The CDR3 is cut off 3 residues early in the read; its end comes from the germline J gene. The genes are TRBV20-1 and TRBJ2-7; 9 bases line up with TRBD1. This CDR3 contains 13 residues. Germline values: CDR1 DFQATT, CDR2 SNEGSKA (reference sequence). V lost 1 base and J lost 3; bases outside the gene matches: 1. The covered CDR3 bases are TGCAGTGCTAGAGGGGACAGGGTCTACGAG. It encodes CSARGDRVYE. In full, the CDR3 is CSARGDRVYEQYF.

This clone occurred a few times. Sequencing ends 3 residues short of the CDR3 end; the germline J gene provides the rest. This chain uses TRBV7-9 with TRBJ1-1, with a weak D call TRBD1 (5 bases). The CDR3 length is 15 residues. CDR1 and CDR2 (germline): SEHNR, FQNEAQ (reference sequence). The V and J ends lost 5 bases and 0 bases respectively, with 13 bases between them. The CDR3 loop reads CASSAPTDMNTEAFF. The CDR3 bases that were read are TGTGCCAGCAGCGCCCCGACAGACATGAACACTGAA.

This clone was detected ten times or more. The CDR3 here is CASSQDGGRETQYF. The sequenced CDR3 bases are TGTGCCAGCAGCCAAGATGGCGGAAGGGAGACC. V is TRBV14 and J is TRBJ2-5; unclear D gene. The read halts 3 residues ahead of the CDR3 end, with the missing end drawn from the germline J gene. V was pared by 0 bases and J by 5 bases, with 10 bases between. The CDR3 is 14 amino acids. The germline V gene encodes CDR1 SGHDN and CDR2 FVKESK.

CDR3: CASSSGRGTDYEQYF. Incomplete CDR3 DNA: TGTGCCAGCAGCTCCGGCCGGGGGACAGATTACGAG. The chain employs TRBV7-3 and TRBJ2-7; maybe TRBD1 (7 bases). The DNA ends 3 residues before the CDR3 does, and the rest of the CDR3 is filled in from the germline J gene. Germline lookup yields CDR1 SGHTA and CDR2 FQGTGA. The length of the CDR3 is 15 residues. V lost 4 bases and J 4 bases, leaving 17 bases between the germline ends.

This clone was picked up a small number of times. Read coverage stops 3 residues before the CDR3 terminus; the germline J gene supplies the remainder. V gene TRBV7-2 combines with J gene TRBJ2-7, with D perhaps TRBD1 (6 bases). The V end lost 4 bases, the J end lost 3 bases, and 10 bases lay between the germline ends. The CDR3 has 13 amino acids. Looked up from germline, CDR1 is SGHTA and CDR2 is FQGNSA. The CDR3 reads CASSSLDSYEQYF. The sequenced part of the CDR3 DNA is TGTGCCAGCAGCTCCCTGGACAGCTACGAG. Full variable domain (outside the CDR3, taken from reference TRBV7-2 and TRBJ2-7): GAGVSQSPSNKVTEKGKDVELRCDPISGHTALYWYRQSLGQGLEFLIYFQGNSAPDKSGLPSDRFSAERTGGSVSTLTIQRTQQEDSAVYLCASSSLDSYEQYFGPGTRLTVT.

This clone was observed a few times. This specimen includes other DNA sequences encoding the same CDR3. The CDR3 sequence: CASSLRPRAGRSGTIYF. The CDR3 bases that were read are TGTGCCAGCAGCTTAAGACCGCGGGCGGGCCGCTCTGGCACC. V gene TRBV7-6 combines with J gene TRBJ1-3; the D is unclear. The CDR3 end falls 3 residues outside the read, so it is completed with the germline J gene. The V and J ends lost 2 bases and 9 bases respectively, with 23 bases between them. CDR1 is SGHVS and CDR2 is FNYEAQ in the germline V gene. The CDR3 extends over 17 amino acids. Full variable domain (outside the CDR3, taken from reference TRBV7-6 and TRBJ1-3): GAGVSQSPRYKVTKRGQDVALRCDPISGHVSLYWYRQALGQGPEFLTYFNYEAQQDKSGLPNDRFSAERPEGSISTLTIQRTEQRDSAMYRCASSLRPRAGRSGTIYFGEGSWLTVV.